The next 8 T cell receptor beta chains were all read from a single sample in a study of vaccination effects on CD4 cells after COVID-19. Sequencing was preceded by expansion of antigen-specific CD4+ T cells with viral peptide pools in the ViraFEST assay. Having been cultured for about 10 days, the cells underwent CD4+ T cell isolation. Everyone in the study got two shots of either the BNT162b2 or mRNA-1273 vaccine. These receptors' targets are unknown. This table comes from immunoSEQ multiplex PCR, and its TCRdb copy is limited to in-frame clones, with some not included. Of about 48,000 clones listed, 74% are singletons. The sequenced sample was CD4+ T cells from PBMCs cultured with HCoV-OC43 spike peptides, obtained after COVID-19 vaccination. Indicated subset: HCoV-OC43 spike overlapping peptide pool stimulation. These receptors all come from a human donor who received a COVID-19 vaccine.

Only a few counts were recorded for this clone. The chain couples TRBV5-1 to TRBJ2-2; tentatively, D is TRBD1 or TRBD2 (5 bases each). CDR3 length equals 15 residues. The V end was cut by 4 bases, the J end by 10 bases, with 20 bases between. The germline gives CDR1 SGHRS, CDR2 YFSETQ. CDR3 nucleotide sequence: TGCGCCAGCAGCCCATCAGGGAGCCCACTACAGGAGCTGTTTTTT. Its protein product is CASSPSGSPLQELFF.

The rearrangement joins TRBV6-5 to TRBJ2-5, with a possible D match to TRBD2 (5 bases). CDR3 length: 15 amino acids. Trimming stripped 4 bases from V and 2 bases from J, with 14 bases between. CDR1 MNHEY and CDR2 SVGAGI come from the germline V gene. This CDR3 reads CASSFTAGRQETQYF. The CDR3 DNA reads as TGTGCCAGCAGTTTCACTGCGGGCCGTCAAGAGACCCAGTACTTC.

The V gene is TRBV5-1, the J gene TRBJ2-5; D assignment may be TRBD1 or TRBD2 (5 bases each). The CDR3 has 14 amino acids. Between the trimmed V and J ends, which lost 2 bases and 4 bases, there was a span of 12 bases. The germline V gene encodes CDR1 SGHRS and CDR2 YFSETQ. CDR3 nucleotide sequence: TGCGCCAGCAGCTTTTCGACAGAGGGAGAGACCCAGTACTTC. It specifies CASSFSTEGETQYF.

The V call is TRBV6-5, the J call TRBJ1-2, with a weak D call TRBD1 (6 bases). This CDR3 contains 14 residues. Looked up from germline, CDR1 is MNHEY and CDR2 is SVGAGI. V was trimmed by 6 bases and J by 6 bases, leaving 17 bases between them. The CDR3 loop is CASSPGLPGDGYTF. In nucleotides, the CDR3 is TGTGCCAGCAGCCCCGGGCTCCCAGGGGATGGCTACACCTTC.

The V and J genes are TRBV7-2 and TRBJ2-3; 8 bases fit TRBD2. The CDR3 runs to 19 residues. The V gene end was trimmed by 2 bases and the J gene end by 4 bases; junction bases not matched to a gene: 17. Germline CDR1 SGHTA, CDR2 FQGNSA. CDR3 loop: CASSLLRALAGRVPDTQYF. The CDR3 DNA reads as TGTGCCAGCAGCTTACTTCGAGCCTTAGCGGGGAGAGTCCCAGATACGCAGTATTTT.

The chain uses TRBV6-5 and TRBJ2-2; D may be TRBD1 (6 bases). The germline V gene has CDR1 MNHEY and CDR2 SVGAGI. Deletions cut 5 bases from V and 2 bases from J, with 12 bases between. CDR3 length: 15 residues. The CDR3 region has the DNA TGTGCCAGCAGTCCCCGGACAGATAACACCGGGGAGCTGTTTTTT. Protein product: CASSPRTDNTGELFF.

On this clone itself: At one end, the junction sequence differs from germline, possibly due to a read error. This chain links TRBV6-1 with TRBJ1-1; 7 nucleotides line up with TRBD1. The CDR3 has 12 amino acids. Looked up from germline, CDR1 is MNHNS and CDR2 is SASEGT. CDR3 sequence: CASSEGWTGLVF. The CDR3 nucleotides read TGTGCCAGCAGTGAAGGTTGGACAGGACTGGTTTTT.

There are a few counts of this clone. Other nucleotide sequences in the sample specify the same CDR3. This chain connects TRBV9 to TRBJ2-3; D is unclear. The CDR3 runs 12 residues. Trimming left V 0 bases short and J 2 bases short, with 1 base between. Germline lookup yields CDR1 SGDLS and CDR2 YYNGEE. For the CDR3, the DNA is TGTGCCAGCAGCGTAGTCACAGATACGCAGTATTTT. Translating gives CASSVVTDTQYF.